A selection of T cell receptor beta chains follows, all from one sample in a study of OX40 agonist ivuxolimab in advanced cancers. This table comes from immunoSEQ multiplex PCR, and its TCRdb copy is limited to in-frame clones, with some not included. This sample has over 45,000 clones, with roughly three quarters found just once. The specimen was CD4+ or CD8+ T cells sorted from blood, collected in a trial of the OX40 agonist ivuxolimab. These receptors originate from an adult with an advanced solid tumor such as melanoma, head and neck, liver or kidney cancer. CDR3s leave out the opening cysteine and the closing phenylalanine or tryptophan.

j_gene	v_gene	CDR3aa
TRBJ1-2	TRBV30	AWHRDRGGYGYT
TRBJ1-1	TRBV20-1	SAPTGTEAF
TRBJ1-1	TRBV5-1	ASSLIENTEAF
TRBJ1-2	TRBV7-2	ASSLGQATIYGYT
TRBJ2-7	TRBV27	ASSLWPSGSNEQY
TRBJ1-5	TRBV28	ASIPGRNNQPQH
TRBJ1-5	TRBV19	ASTPGTGGYSNQPQH
TRBJ1-6	TRBV2	ASRTASSYNSPLH
TRBJ2-1	TRBV6-1	ASIDGTGYNEQF
TRBJ2-5	TRBV5-4	ASSFGREETQY
TRBJ1-6	TRBV19	ASRSPDGYSPLH
TRBJ1-5	TRBV2	ASSDKDRGIGYSNQPQH
TRBJ2-7	TRBV19	ASSIEAGVSYEQY
TRBJ2-7	TRBV5-6	ASRFGQGTYEQY
TRBJ2-7	TRBV30	AWGHYIYEQY
TRBJ1-1	TRBV5-5	ASSSHGAKNTEAF